These 27 T cell receptor beta chains were all obtained from the same sample, sequenced in a study of cytomegalovirus exposure and HLA in healthy donors. Primers: 60 Vbeta forward and 13 Jbeta reverse. Only in-frame clones appear in the TCRdb table, and some are missing; sequencing was by immunoSEQ multiplex PCR. The table shows just over 200,000 clones, with 70% occurring only once. What was sequenced was PBMCs. These receptors came from a man aged 35 to 55 in good health and CMV-seropositive.

V usage is TRBV28 and J usage is TRBJ2-2; TRBD1 matches at 7 bases. Germline lookup yields CDR1 MDHEN and CDR2 SYDVKM. The CDR3 loop spans 19 amino acids. V dropped 5 bases and J dropped 6; count of bases not matched to a gene: 21. The CDR3 DNA reads TGTGCCAGCAGTGCTCGCAGGGGTAGGGGGCCTCAGAGGGCCGGGGAGCTGTTTTTT. Its translation is CASSARRGRGPQRAGELFF.

This rearrangement joins TRBV27 to TRBJ2-2, with 8 bases identical to TRBD1. Trimming cost V 6 bases and J 3 bases; bases outside gene matches: 6. The CDR3 is 15 amino acids. Germline lookup yields CDR1 MNHEY and CDR2 SMNVEV (reference sequence). The DNA for the CDR3 is TGTGCCAGCAGGGAGACAGGGGATTACACCGGGGAGCTGTTTTTT. As protein: CASRETGDYTGELFF.

The gene calls are TRBV4-1 and TRBJ1-1; no reliable D call. In germline, CDR1 is MGHRA, CDR2 YSYEKL. Trimming removed 3 bases at V and 3 bases at J, with 11 bases between. There are 14 residues in the CDR3. The CDR3 DNA is TGCGCCAGCAGCCAGCCCTACGGAGACACTGAAGCTTTCTTT. Protein product: CASSQPYGDTEAFF.

This clone was seen a handful of times. The chain has TRBV5-6 and TRBJ2-1, with D possibly matching TRBD1 (6 bases). CDR1 is SGHDT, CDR2 YYEEEE, per germline. The length of the CDR3 is 13 residues. Trimming took off 4 bases at V and 15 bases at J, with 20 bases between the two ends. DNA for the CDR3: TGTGCCAGCAGCGTCTCCGACAGGCCTCCGGGGTTCTTC. The encoded protein is CASSVSDRPPGFF.

The CDR3 protein is CASSRDRGRSYEQYF. CDR3 DNA sequence: TGTGCCAGCAGCCGGGACAGGGGTCGGTCCTACGAGCAGTACTTC. This chain connects TRBV11-1 to TRBJ2-7, with 10 bases that match TRBD1. This CDR3 has 15 residues. Germline V lookup: CDR1 SGHAT, CDR2 FQDESV (reference sequence). V trimming: 5 bases; J trimming: 1 base; junction bases outside the gene matches: 5.

CDR3 coding DNA: TGTGCCAGCACCATGGACAGGGGGGACACTGAAGCTTTCTTT. It is translated as CASTMDRGDTEAFF. The rearrangement links TRBV6-1 to TRBJ1-1; TRBD1 aligns across 10 bases. CDR1 is MNHNS and CDR2 is SASEGT in the germline V gene. V shed 7 bases, J shed 3 bases, and the junction held 5 bases outside the gene matches. CDR3 length: 14 residues.

The J gene is TRBJ2-1, the V gene TRBV2; possible D gene TRBD1, 5 bases. Germline V gene sequence: CDR1 SNHLY, CDR2 FYNNEI. The CDR3 length is 14 residues. The V end lost 2 bases, the J end lost 2 bases, and 7 bases lay between the germline ends. CDR3 coding DNA: TGTGCCAGCAGTGAAAGGGGAACCTACAATGAGCAGTTCTTC. Its translation: CASSERGTYNEQFF.

The chain links TRBV11-1 to TRBJ1-2; TRBD1 is a possible D gene (5 bases). The V and J ends lost 4 bases and 3 bases respectively, with 15 bases between them. Germline V gene sequence: CDR1 SGHAT, CDR2 FQDESV (reference sequence). CDR3 size: 15 residues. The CDR3 here is CASSSQGFGDYGYTF. The DNA of the CDR3 is TGTGCCAGCAGCTCGCAGGGCTTTGGGGACTATGGCTACACCTTC.

The V and J genes are TRBV18 and TRBJ1-6; D not resolved. V lost 3 bases to trimming and J lost 6 bases, with 12 bases between them. Germline CDR1 is KGHSH and CDR2 is LQKENI. This CDR3 has 15 amino acids. DNA for the CDR3: TGTGCCAGCTCACCGGAGAAGCGACCTAATTCACCCCTCCACTTT. Encoded protein: CASSPEKRPNSPLHF.

The chain combines TRBV5-6 with TRBJ2-5; 12 bases match TRBD1. Germline V CDR1 and CDR2: SGHDT, YYEEEE. The CDR3 runs to 15 residues. Germline trimming cut 4 bases from V and 5 bases from J; bases unmatched to any gene: 6. The CDR3 region is CASSRDRGRSETQYF. CDR3 DNA: TGTGCCAGCAGCCGGGACAGGGGGCGATCTGAGACCCAGTACTTC.

This clone was counted a few times. This sequence joins TRBV4-1 and TRBJ1-3, with D unclear. This CDR3 contains 14 residues. Deletions cut 0 bases from V and 0 bases from J, with 3 bases between. The germline V gene encodes CDR1 MGHRA and CDR2 YSYEKL. CDR3 coding DNA: TGCGCCAGCAGCCAAGAGAGCTCTGGAAACACCATATATTTT. Translating it yields CASSQESSGNTIYF.

The chain employs TRBV10-3 and TRBJ1-6, with D tentatively TRBD1 (6 bases). The CDR3 sequence is 16 residues long. Germline assignment: CDR1 ENHRY and CDR2 SYGVKD. Trimming left V 2 bases short and J 10 bases short, with 18 bases between. The CDR3 region has the DNA TGTGCCATCAGTGAGCCGGGTTCAGGGGACCTCTCACCCCTCCACTTT. This translates into CAISEPGSGDLSPLHF.

The gene calls are TRBV7-2 and TRBJ1-3; D unresolved. Germline V gene data show CDR1 as SGHTA and CDR2 as FQGNSA. V lost 1 base and J 4 bases, leaving 8 bases between the germline ends. The length of the CDR3 is 14 residues. As DNA, the CDR3 is TGTGCCAGCAGCTTAGGTCCGCTAGGAAACACCATATATTTT. This encodes CASSLGPLGNTIYF.

The chain couples TRBV7-9 to TRBJ2-3, with D maybe TRBD2 (7 bases). V was pared by 4 bases and J by 0 bases, with 23 bases between. The germline V gene has CDR1 SEHNR and CDR2 FQNEAQ (reference sequence). The CDR3 has 19 amino acids. This CDR3 reads CASSSPPSGGNPSTDTQYF. CDR3 nucleotides: TGTGCCAGCAGCTCACCCCCCTCGGGGGGCAACCCTAGCACAGATACGCAGTATTTT.

This chain connects TRBV7-6 to TRBJ2-1, with D uncertain. This CDR3 contains 13 residues. V lost 5 bases to trimming and J lost 8 bases, with 13 bases between them. The germline V gene has CDR1 SGHVS and CDR2 FNYEAQ. CDR3 amino acids: CASSPSLGDEQFF. CDR3 in DNA: TGTGCCAGCAGCCCCTCCCTAGGCGATGAGCAGTTCTTC.

This clone was detected once. J is TRBJ1-4 and V is TRBV4-1, with 11 bases aligning to TRBD1. This CDR3 contains 19 residues. CDR1 and CDR2 (germline): MGHRA, YSYEKL. V lost 3 bases and J lost 0; bases outside the gene matches: 9. Here the CDR3 reads CASSQKPDRGLATNEKLFF. CDR3 nucleotide sequence: TGCGCCAGCAGCCAGAAACCGGACAGGGGGCTTGCAACTAATGAAAAACTGTTTTTT.

The J gene is TRBJ1-2, the V gene TRBV6-5; 8 bases match TRBD1. Germline trimming cut 4 bases from V and 5 bases from J; bases unmatched to any gene: 9. This CDR3 comprises 15 residues. CDR1 and CDR2 (germline): MNHEY, SVGAGI. CDR3 sequence reads: CASSSRQGRVYGYTF. In nucleotides, the CDR3 is TGTGCCAGCAGTTCCCGACAGGGGAGGGTTTATGGCTACACCTTC.

This chain joins TRBV7-9 and TRBJ1-1; D perhaps matches TRBD1 (5 bases). The CDR3 sequence is 14 residues long. The V and J ends lost 2 bases and 3 bases respectively, with 10 bases between them. Germline assignment: CDR1 SEHNR and CDR2 FQNEAQ (reference sequence). CDR3 DNA sequence: TGTGCCAGCAGCTTATCAGGGTCGGACACTGAAGCTTTCTTT. This gives the protein CASSLSGSDTEAFF.

The table lists this clone with a count of one. A read error may produce the germline difference seen at one junction end. V gene TRBV6-5 combines with J gene TRBJ1-5; 7 bases agree with TRBD1. This CDR3 region has 15 residues. Germline V gives CDR1 MNHEY, CDR2 SVGAGI. The CDR3 nucleotides read TGTGCCAGCAGTTACACCACAGGGGCCACTCAGCCCCGGCATTTT. Its translation: CASSYTTGATQPRHF.

The gene calls are TRBV4-1 and TRBJ2-1; the match to TRBD2 covers 10 bases. This CDR3 contains 18 residues. V shed 0 bases, J shed 2 bases, and the junction held 7 bases outside the gene matches. In germline, CDR1 is MGHRA, CDR2 YSYEKL. The CDR3 nucleotides are TGCGCCAGCAGCCAAGATCTCGAAGCGGGGGGGCCCTACAATGAGCAGTTCTTC. Translating it yields CASSQDLEAGGPYNEQFF.

V and J are TRBV5-1 and TRBJ1-1; D gene ambiguous. Germline loops: CDR1 SGHRS, CDR2 YFSETQ. The CDR3 has 14 residues. V lost 2 bases and J 1 base, leaving 9 bases between the germline ends. The CDR3 nucleotides are TGCGCCAGCAGCTTTGCAGGAACGAACACTGAAGCTTTCTTT. Amino acids: CASSFAGTNTEAFF.

J is TRBJ1-2 and V is TRBV6-5; 7 nucleotides line up with TRBD1. CDR1 and CDR2 (germline): MNHEY, SVGAGI. CDR3 size: 15 residues. V lost 5 bases, J lost 0 bases, and 6 bases stayed unmatched. In DNA, the CDR3 is TGTGCCAGCAGTGGAAGACAGGGAACTAACTATGGCTACACCTTC. Translation: CASSGRQGTNYGYTF.

The gene calls are TRBV19 and TRBJ1-6; TRBD1 matches at 8 bases. Germline V gives CDR1 LNHDA, CDR2 SQIVND (reference sequence). The V and J ends lost 5 bases and 2 bases, in that order; junction bases with no gene match: 5. CDR3 size: 16 residues. The CDR3, as DNA: TGTGCCAGTAGTCCCCGGACAGGGACCTATAATTCACCCCTCCACTTT. This codes for CASSPRTGTYNSPLHF. The full variable domain, with the rest looked up from reference TRBV19 and TRBJ1-6, is DGGITQSPKYLFRKEGQNVTLSCEQNLNHDAMYWYRQDPGQGLRLIYYSQIVNDFQKGDIAEGYSVSREKKESFPLTVTSAQKNPTAFYLCASSPRTGTYNSPLHFGNGTRLTVT.

J is TRBJ2-7 and V is TRBV2; D remains unclear. This CDR3 spans 15 amino acids. The V gene's germline CDR1 is SNHLY and CDR2 FYNNEI. V was cut by 3 bases and J by 2 bases, with 14 bases left in between. CDR3 DNA sequence: TGTGCCAGCAGTGATGATTCTAGTCTTACCTACGAGCAGTACTTC. It encodes CASSDDSSLTYEQYF.

This chain connects TRBV13 to TRBJ1-6, with 8 bases lining up with TRBD1. The CDR3 runs to 17 residues. CDR1 and CDR2 (germline): PRHDT, FYEKMQ (reference sequence). Trimming removed 5 bases from V and 9 bases from J; junction bases left unmatched: 15. As DNA, the CDR3 is TGTGCCAGCAGCGGGAGGAATTCAGGGGGCGCGAGTTCACCCCTCCACTTT. Its translation: CASSGRNSGGASSPLHF.

V is TRBV4-1 and J is TRBJ2-5, with TRBD1 matching 7 bases. The CDR3 totals 14 residues. The V gene end was trimmed by 1 base and the J gene end by 11 bases; junction bases not matched to a gene: 10. CDR1 is MGHRA, CDR2 YSYEKL, per germline. CDR3 region: CASSQAQGQREQYF. The CDR3 region has the DNA TGCGCCAGCAGCCAAGCTCAGGGACAGAGGGAGCAGTACTTC.

The rearrangement joins TRBV7-7 to TRBJ2-5; D possibly corresponds to TRBD1 (6 bases). The CDR3 has 16 amino acids. With 1 base removed from V and 4 bases from J, the gap between germline ends came to 16 bases. Germline V CDR1 and CDR2: SSHAT, FNYEAQ (reference sequence). The CDR3 DNA sequence: TGTGCCAGCAGCTTAGGAACCACAGGGAAATCAGAGACCCAGTACTTC. Its protein is CASSLGTTGKSETQYF.